These 4 T cell receptor beta chains came from one sample sequenced in a study of PD-1 blockade in classical Hodgkin lymphoma. Time point indicated: cycle 4 day 1 (C4D1), after six to seven weeks of nivolumab. In every patient, relapse followed autologous stem cell transplantation, while exposure to brentuximab vedotin differed. Produced via immunoSEQ multiplex PCR; TCRdb's table is partial and in-frame only. The data show about 24,000 clones, with around 84% seen just once and 22% held by the top ten. Sample: peripheral blood mononuclear cells (PBMCs), taken before the fourth cycle of nivolumab. The receptors come from a human donor with classical Hodgkin lymphoma.

The chain combines TRBV27 with TRBJ1-1; tentatively, D is TRBD1 (5 bases). Trimming stripped 5 bases from V and 8 bases from J, with 15 bases between. Germline assignment: CDR1 MNHEY and CDR2 SMNVEV (reference sequence). This CDR3 has 13 amino acids. CDR3 sequence reads: CASSLQSRGEAFF. The CDR3 coding sequence is TGTGCCAGCAGTCTTCAATCGAGGGGAGAAGCTTTCTTT.

The chain joins TRBV5-4 to TRBJ2-2; D is unresolved. V was shortened by 0 bases and J by 6 bases, with 9 bases between the two germline ends. The CDR3 extends over 14 amino acids. Germline V lookup: CDR1 SGHNT, CDR2 YYREEE (reference sequence). CDR3: CASSLGYEAGELFF. The CDR3, as DNA: TGTGCCAGCAGCTTGGGGTACGAGGCCGGGGAGCTGTTTTTT.

The CDR3 region is CASSPTGARSYEQYF. CDR3 coding DNA: TGTGCCAGCAGCCCGACTGGGGCAAGGTCCTACGAGCAGTACTTC. V is TRBV5-4 and J is TRBJ2-7, with D possibly being TRBD1 (5 bases). V was cut by 4 bases and J by 1 base, with 15 bases left in between. The CDR3 runs 15 residues. CDR1 and CDR2 (germline): SGHNT, YYREEE (reference sequence).

The chain uses TRBV19 and TRBJ2-6, with D uncertain. The CDR3 covers 15 residues. The V end was cut by 9 bases, the J end by 0 bases, with 12 bases between. Germline-derived CDR1 and CDR2 are LNHDA and SQIVND (reference sequence). The CDR3 sequence: CASLRISSGANVLTF. In nucleotides, the CDR3 is TGTGCCAGCCTAAGAATCTCCTCTGGGGCCAACGTCCTGACTTTC. The complete variable domain, with remaining parts taken from reference TRBV19 and TRBJ2-6, reads DGGITQSPKYLFRKEGQNVTLSCEQNLNHDAMYWYRQDPGQGLRLIYYSQIVNDFQKGDIAEGYSVSREKKESFPLTVTSAQKNPTAFYLCASLRISSGANVLTFGAGSRLTVL.